The clone carrying this T cell receptor beta chain occurred a few times. Its antigen remains unknown. This entry is derived from a study of T cells in Graves' hyperthyroidism and ophthalmopathy. The investigators amplified TCR beta CDR3 regions from RNA transcripts. Using the HTBI primer set, a first-round RT-PCR was run on the TCR CDR3. TCRdb used MiXCR to reprocess the multiplex PCR reads, holding one entry per CDR3 protein. The data hold about 250,000 distinct CDR3 sequences, with roughly a quarter observed a single time. Germline V gene lookup returns CDR1 SGDLS and CDR2 YYNGEE. This CDR3 has 14 amino acids. The V segment lost 2 bases and the J segment 1 base; nucleotides outside the gene matches: 2. Findings and limits, study-wide: Within blood appeared most thyroid clonotypes that had expanded above 0.001.

Sequencing used blood. The receptor was derived from a woman in her thirties or forties with Graves' ophthalmopathy. The chain carries TRBV9 and TRBJ1-1; the match to TRBD1 covers 7 bases. The CDR3 protein is CASSVRDRNTEAFF. The CDR3 DNA reads TGTGCCAGCAGCGTCCGGGACAGGAACACTGAAGCTTTCTTT.